A single sample is the source of the 19 T cell receptor beta chains below, sequenced in a study of CXCR3-negative and CXCR3-positive naive CD8 T cells (dated by TCRdb to between 2019 and 2020). The sequencer was a NextSeq 550. The Human TCR Profiling Kit (MiLaboratory) was used to prepare UMI-labeled 5' RACE TRB cDNA libraries. Following TCRdb reprocessing, every CDR3 protein sequence forms one entry, and DNA is not provided. This sample's table lists 45,000 or so distinct CDR3 sequences. Around 1.4% of the sample belongs to the ten largest clones. The sample consisted of naive CXCR3- CD8+ T cells from blood. What the cell subset or site label conveys for this sample: CD45RO-CCR7+CD27+CD95- naive CD8+ T cells lacking CXCR3 (TNR3-). The receptors stem from a human donor in good health. Some clones in this sample may be carry-over from other donors' samples.

The chain carries TRBV19 and TRBJ2-2. The CDR3 length is 14 residues. The germline gives CDR1 LNHDA, CDR2 SQIVND (reference sequence). CDR3 amino acids: CASRFGPDTGELFF.

The CDR3 sequence is CSVAGSRAEQYF. V gene TRBV29-1 combines with J gene TRBJ2-7; TCRdb's D call, TRBD2, is unchecked because there is no DNA. Germline V gene sequence: CDR1 SQVTM, CDR2 ANQGSEA. This CDR3 spans 12 amino acids.

The rearrangement uses TRBV6-4 and TRBJ2-3; TCRdb proposes TRBD1, but this gene call is untestable without DNA. Germline CDR1 and CDR2: MRHNA and SNTAGT. This CDR3 contains 14 residues. The CDR3 loop reads CASSDGQGADTQYF.

The rearrangement joins TRBV29-1 to TRBJ1-1; TCRdb outputs TRBD1, but without DNA this stays unchecked. The germline V gene has CDR1 SQVTM and CDR2 ANQGSEA. The CDR3 is made up of 13 amino acids. This chain's CDR3 is CSVNGGRSTEAFF.

V is TRBV27 and J is TRBJ2-7; absent DNA, TCRdb's TRBD1 call cannot be checked. The CDR3 spans 12 residues. CDR1 is MNHEY, CDR2 SMNVEV, per germline (reference sequence). CDR3 amino acids: CASRDGAREQYF.

The rearrangement uses TRBV4-3 and TRBJ2-7; absent DNA, TCRdb's TRBD1 call cannot be checked. Germline lookup yields CDR1 LGHNA and CDR2 YSLEER. This CDR3 is built from 15 residues. CDR3 in amino acids: CASSQDSARAYEQYF.

The chain has TRBV3-1 and TRBJ2-2; TCRdb indicates TRBD1, and absent DNA this call remains unverified. Germline lookup yields CDR1 LGHDT and CDR2 YNNKEL (reference sequence). The CDR3 extends over 15 amino acids. The CDR3 spells CASSQYQGHTGELFF.

V and J are TRBV5-4 and TRBJ1-1; TCRdb designates TRBD1, a call that cannot be tested without DNA. The CDR3 is 16 residues long. Germline V CDR1 and CDR2: SGHNT, YYREEE (reference sequence). CDR3 sequence reads: CASSKDREGVNTEAFF.

V gene TRBV15 combines with J gene TRBJ2-2. CDR3 length: 15 residues. Germline V gives CDR1 LNHNV, CDR2 YYDKDF (reference sequence). CDR3 amino acids: CATSRVSFLTGELFF.

Measured by frequency, this clonotype is medium-sized. The chain carries TRBV15 and TRBJ2-3; the TCRdb call, TRBD1, lacks DNA for checking. This CDR3 spans 15 amino acids. Germline CDR1 reads LNHNV; CDR2 reads YYDKDF (reference sequence). CDR3 sequence: CATSRGPGGTDTQYF. Based on the CDR3 plus reference TRBV15 and TRBJ2-3, the full variable domain is DAMVIQNPRYQVTQFGKPVTLSCSQTLNHNVMYWYQQKSSQAPKLLFHYYDKDFNNEADTPDNFQSRRPNTSFCFLDIRSPGLGDTAMYLCATSRGPGGTDTQYFGPGTRLTVL.

The J gene is TRBJ2-7, the V gene TRBV29-1; TCRdb outputs TRBD2, but without DNA this stays unchecked. Germline assignment: CDR1 SQVTM and CDR2 ANQGSEA. CDR3 size: 14 residues. The CDR3 protein is CSVLDSGGAHEQYF.

The J gene is TRBJ2-1, the V gene TRBV12-3 or TRBV12-4; TCRdb reports TRBD2, a call that lacks DNA to check it against. The CDR3 has 19 residues. This CDR3 is CASRAVPGLAGGTINEQFF.

The rearrangement joins TRBV6-2 or TRBV6-3 to TRBJ1-5; the D call from TCRdb, TRBD1, cannot be confirmed without DNA. This CDR3 comprises 16 residues. Germline CDR1 is MNHEY and CDR2 is SVGEGT. CDR3 sequence reads: CASGLTWGNGNQPQHF.

The chain recombines TRBV15 with TRBJ1-5. The germline V gene has CDR1 LNHNV and CDR2 YYDKDF (reference sequence). The CDR3 has 15 amino acids. CDR3 region: CATSRGRRDVQPQHF.

The J gene is TRBJ2-1, the V gene TRBV11-1; the TCRdb D gene call, TRBD2, has no DNA to confirm it. The CDR3 spans 12 residues. The germline V gene encodes CDR1 SGHAT and CDR2 FQDESV (reference sequence). CDR3 amino acids: CASSRRDSLTFF.

The chain recombines TRBV5-6 with TRBJ2-7; as DNA is missing, the TRBD1 call by TCRdb cannot be tested. The CDR3 loop spans 17 amino acids. The germline V gene encodes CDR1 SGHDT and CDR2 YYEEEE. Here the CDR3 reads CASSSLPGQYNYYEQYF.

V and J are TRBV10-2 and TRBJ2-1; TCRdb names TRBD2, which stays unverified in the absence of DNA. Germline V lookup: CDR1 WSHSY, CDR2 SAAADI. The CDR3 consists of 16 residues. CDR3 sequence: CASSESTSGRSYEQFF.

The chain links TRBV5-5 to TRBJ2-3; TCRdb returns TRBD1, unconfirmable since there is no DNA. Germline V gene sequence: CDR1 SGHKS, CDR2 YYEKEE (reference sequence). The CDR3 loop spans 15 amino acids. The CDR3 region is CASSLGQGTTDTQYF.

This sequence joins TRBV28 and TRBJ2-7. CDR3 length equals 13 residues. Germline V gives CDR1 MDHEN, CDR2 SYDVKM. CDR3 protein: CASSLGSTYEQYF.